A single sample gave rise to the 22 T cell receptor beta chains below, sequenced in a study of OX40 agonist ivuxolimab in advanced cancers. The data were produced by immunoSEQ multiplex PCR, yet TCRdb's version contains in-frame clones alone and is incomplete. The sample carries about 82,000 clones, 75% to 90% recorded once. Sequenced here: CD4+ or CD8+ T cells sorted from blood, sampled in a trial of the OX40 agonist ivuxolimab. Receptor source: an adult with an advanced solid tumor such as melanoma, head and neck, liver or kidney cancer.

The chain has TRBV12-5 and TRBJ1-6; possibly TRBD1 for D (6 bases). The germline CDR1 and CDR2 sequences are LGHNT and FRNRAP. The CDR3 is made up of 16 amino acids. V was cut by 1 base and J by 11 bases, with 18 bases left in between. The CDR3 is CASGLGWTEKNAPLHF. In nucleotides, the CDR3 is TGTGCTAGTGGTTTGGGCTGGACAGAAAAAAATGCACCCCTCCACTTT.

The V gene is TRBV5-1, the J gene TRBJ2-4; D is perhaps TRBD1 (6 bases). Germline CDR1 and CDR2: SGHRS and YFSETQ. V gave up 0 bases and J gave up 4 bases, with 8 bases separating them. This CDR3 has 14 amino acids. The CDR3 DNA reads TGCGCCAGCAGCTTGGGGACAGAAAAAAACATTCAGTACTTC. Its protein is CASSLGTEKNIQYF.

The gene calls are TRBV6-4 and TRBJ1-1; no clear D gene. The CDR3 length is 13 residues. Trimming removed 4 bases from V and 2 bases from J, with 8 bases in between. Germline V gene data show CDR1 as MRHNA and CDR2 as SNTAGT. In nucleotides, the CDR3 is TGTGCCAGCAGTGTCGACCGAAACACTGAAGCTTTCTTT. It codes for CASSVDRNTEAFF.

In nucleotides, the CDR3 is TGTGCCAGCAGCGAGGGGCCAGCTCGCTCTGGGGCCAACGTCCTGACTTTC. As protein: CASSEGPARSGANVLTF. The chain has TRBV7-2 and TRBJ2-6, with D tentatively TRBD1 or TRBD2 (5 bases each). Trimming left V 5 bases short and J 0 bases short, with 14 bases between. Germline lookup yields CDR1 SGHTA and CDR2 FQGNSA. This CDR3 is 17 amino acids long.

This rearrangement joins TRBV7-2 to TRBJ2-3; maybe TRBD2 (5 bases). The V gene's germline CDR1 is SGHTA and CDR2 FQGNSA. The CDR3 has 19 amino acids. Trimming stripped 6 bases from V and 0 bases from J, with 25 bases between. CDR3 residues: CASRLTQFPLRTSTDTQYF. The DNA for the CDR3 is TGTGCCAGCAGACTAACCCAATTCCCCCTTCGGACTAGCACAGATACGCAGTATTTT. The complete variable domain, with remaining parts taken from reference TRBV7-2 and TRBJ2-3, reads GAGVSQSPSNKVTEKGKDVELRCDPISGHTALYWYRQSLGQGLEFLIYFQGNSAPDKSGLPSDRFSAERTGGSVSTLTIQRTQQEDSAVYLCASRLTQFPLRTSTDTQYFGPGTRLTVL.

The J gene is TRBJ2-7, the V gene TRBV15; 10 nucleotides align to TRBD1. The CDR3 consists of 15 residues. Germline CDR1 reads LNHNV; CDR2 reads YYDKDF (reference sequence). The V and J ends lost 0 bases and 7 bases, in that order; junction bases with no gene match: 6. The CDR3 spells CATSRDLRGQGEQYF. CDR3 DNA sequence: TGTGCCACCAGCAGAGATCTGAGGGGACAGGGGGAGCAGTACTTC.

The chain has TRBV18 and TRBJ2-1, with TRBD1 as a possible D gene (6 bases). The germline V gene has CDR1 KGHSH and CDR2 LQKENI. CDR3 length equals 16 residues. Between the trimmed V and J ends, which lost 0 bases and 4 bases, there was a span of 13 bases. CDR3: CASSPPTGTTYNEQFF. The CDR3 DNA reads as TGTGCCAGCTCACCACCGACAGGAACAACTTACAATGAGCAGTTCTTC. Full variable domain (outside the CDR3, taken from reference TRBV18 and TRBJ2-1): NAGVMQNPRHLVRRRGQEARLRCSPMKGHSHVYWYRQLPEEGLKFMVYLQKENIIDESGMPKERFSAEFPKEGPSILRIQQVVRGDSAAYFCASSPPTGTTYNEQFFGPGTRLTVL.

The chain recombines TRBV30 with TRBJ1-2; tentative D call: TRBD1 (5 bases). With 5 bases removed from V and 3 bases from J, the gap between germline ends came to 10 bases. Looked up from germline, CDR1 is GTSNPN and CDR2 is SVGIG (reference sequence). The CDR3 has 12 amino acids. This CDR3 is CAWGDRDYGYTF. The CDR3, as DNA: TGTGCCTGGGGAGACAGAGACTATGGCTACACCTTC.

The CDR3 DNA reads as TGTGCCAGCAGTGTAGAGGGGACGAACACTGAAGCTTTCTTT. It encodes CASSVEGTNTEAFF. The rearrangement links TRBV2 to TRBJ1-1; D is possibly TRBD1 (5 bases). The germline V and J ends were trimmed by 4 bases and 1 base, with 10 bases remaining between them. The germline gives CDR1 SNHLY, CDR2 FYNNEI. This CDR3 comprises 14 residues.

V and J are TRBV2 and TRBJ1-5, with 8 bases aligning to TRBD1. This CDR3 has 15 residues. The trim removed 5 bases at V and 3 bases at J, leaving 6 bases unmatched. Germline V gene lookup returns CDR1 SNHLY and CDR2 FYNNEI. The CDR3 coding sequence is TGTGCCAGCAGTCCGGGACAGGCGGTCAATCAGCCCCAGCATTTT. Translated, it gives CASSPGQAVNQPQHF. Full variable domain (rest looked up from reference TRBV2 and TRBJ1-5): EPEVTQTPSHQVTQMGQEVILRCVPISNHLYFYWYRQILGQKVEFLVSFYNNEISEKSEIFDDQFSVERPDGSNFTLKIRSTKLEDSAMYFCASSPGQAVNQPQHFGDGTRLSIL.

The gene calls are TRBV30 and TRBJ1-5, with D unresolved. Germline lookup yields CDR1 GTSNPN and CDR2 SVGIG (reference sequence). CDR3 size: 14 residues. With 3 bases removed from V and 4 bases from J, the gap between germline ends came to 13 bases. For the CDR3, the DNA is TGTGCCTGGAGCCACCCGGGAGGGAATCAGCCCCAGCATTTT. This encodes CAWSHPGGNQPQHF.

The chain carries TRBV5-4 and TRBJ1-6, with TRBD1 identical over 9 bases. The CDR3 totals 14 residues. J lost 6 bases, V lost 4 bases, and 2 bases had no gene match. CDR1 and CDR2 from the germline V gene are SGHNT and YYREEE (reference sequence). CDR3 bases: TGTGCCAGCAGCGGGACAGGGACTAATTCACCCCTCCACTTT. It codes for CASSGTGTNSPLHF.

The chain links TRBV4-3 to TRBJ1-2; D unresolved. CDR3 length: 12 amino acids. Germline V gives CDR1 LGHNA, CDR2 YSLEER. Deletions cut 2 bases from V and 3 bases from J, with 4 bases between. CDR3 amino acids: CASSQNHYGYTF. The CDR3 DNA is TGCGCCAGCAGCCAAAACCACTATGGCTACACCTTC.

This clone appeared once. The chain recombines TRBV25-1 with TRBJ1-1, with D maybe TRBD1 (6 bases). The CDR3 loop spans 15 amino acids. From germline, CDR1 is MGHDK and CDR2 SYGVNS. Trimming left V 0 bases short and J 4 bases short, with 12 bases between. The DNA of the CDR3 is TGTGCCAGCAGTGAATATAAGGGCAGGGGCACTGAAGCTTTCTTT. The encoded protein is CASSEYKGRGTEAFF.

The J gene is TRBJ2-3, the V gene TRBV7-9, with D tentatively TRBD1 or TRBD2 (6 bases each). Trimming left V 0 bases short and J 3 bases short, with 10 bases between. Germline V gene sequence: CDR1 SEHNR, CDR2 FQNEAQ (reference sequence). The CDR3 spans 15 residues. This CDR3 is CASSLATGATDTQYF. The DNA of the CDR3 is TGTGCCAGCAGCTTAGCAACGGGGGCTACAGATACGCAGTATTTT.

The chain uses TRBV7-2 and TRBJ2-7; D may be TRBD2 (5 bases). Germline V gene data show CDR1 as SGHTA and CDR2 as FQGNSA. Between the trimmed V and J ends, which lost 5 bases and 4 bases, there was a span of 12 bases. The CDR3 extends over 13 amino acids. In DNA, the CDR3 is TGTGCCAGCAGCCTTGGACGGGATTACGAGCAGTACTTC. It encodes CASSLGRDYEQYF.

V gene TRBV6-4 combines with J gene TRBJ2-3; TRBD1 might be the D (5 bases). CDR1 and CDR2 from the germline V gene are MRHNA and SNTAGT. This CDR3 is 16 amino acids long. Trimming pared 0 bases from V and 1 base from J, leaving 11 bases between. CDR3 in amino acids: CASSDSPGSGTDTQYF. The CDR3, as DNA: TGTGCCAGCAGTGACTCGCCAGGGTCGGGCACAGATACGCAGTATTTT.

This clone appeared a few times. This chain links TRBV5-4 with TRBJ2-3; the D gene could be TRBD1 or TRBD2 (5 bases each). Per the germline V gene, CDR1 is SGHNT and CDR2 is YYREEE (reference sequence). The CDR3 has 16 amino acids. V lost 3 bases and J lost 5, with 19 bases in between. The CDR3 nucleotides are TGTGCCAGCAGCTGGCCGGGACCCAGGGCGAGAGATACGCAGTATTTT. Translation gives CASSWPGPRARDTQYF.

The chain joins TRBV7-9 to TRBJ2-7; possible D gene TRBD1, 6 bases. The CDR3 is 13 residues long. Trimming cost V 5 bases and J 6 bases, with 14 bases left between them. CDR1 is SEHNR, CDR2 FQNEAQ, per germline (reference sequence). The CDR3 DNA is TGTGCCAGCAGCCCCGAGACAGGACGCGAGCAGTACTTC. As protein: CASSPETGREQYF.

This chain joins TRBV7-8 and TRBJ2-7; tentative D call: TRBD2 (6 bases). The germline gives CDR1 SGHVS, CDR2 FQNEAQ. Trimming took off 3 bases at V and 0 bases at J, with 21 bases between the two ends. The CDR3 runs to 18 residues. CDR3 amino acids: CASSFLMMIAGSSYEQYF. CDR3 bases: TGTGCCAGCAGCTTTTTGATGATGATTGCGGGGTCCTCCTACGAGCAGTACTTC.

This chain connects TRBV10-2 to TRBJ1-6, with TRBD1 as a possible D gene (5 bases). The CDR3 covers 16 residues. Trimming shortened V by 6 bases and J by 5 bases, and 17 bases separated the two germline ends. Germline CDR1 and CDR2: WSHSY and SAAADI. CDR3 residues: CASRVTGARNNSPLHF. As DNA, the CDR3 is TGCGCCAGCAGGGTTACCGGGGCTCGGAATAATTCACCCCTCCACTTT.

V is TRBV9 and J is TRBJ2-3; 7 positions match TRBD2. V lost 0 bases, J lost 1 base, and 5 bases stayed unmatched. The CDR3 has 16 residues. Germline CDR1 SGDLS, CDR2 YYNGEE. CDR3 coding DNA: TGTGCCAGCAGCGTAGGGGGCGGGGGAGGCACAGATACGCAGTATTTT. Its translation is CASSVGGGGGTDTQYF. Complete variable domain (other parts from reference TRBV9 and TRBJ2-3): DSGVTQTPKHLITATGQRVTLRCSPRSGDLSVYWYQQSLDQGLQFLIQYYNGEERAKGNILERFSAQQFPDLHSELNLSSLELGDSALYFCASSVGGGGGTDTQYFGPGTRLTVL.